Listed here are 2 T cell receptor beta chains from one sample, sequenced in a study of Graves' ophthalmopathy and Graves' hyperthyroidism. Amplifying from RNA transcripts, the study obtained TCR beta CDR3 regions. An opening RT-PCR round employed HTBI primers and preceded a second-round multiplex PCR. TCRdb independently ran MiXCR on the multiplex PCR reads; one entry per CDR3 protein. Of about 220,000 distinct CDR3 sequences in the sample, roughly 21% were seen once. The sequenced sample consisted of peripheral blood. These receptors were taken from a woman in her fifties or sixties with Graves' ophthalmopathy.

The chain carries TRBV5-1 and TRBJ1-2; 11 bases align to TRBD1. The trim removed 0 bases at V and 8 bases at J, leaving 3 bases unmatched. The germline V gene has CDR1 SGHRS and CDR2 YFSETQ. The CDR3 length is 14 residues. CDR3 DNA: TGCGCCAGCAGCTTGGCGGGACAGGGGGAAGGCTACACCTTC. Translation gives CASSLAGQGEGYTF.

This clonotype has ten or more counts. The CDR3 coding sequence is TGTGCCAGCCGCTTTCTGGACAGGGAGGGGGACGAGCAGTACTTC. Encoded protein: CASRFLDREGDEQYF. The V call is TRBV6-5, the J call TRBJ2-7; D possibly corresponds to TRBD1 (8 bases). The germline V gene has CDR1 MNHEY and CDR2 SVGAGI. The CDR3 is 15 amino acids. Trimming shortened V by 8 bases and J by 5 bases, and 22 bases separated the two germline ends.